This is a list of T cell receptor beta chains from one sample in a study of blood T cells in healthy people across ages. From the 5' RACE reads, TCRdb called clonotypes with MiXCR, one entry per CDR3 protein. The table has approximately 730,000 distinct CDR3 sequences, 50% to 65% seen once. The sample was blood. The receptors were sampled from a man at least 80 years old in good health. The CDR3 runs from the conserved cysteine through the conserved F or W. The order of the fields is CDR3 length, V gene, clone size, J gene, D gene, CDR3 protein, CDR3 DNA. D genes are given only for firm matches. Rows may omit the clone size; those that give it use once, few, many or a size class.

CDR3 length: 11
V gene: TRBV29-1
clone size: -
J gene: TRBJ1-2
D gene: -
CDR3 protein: CSGGGSQGYTF
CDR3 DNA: TGCAGCGGCGGGGGTTCGCAGGGCTACACCTTC

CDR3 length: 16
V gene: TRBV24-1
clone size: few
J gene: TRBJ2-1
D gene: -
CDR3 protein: CATSDRRPRGHNEQFF
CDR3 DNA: TGTGCCACCAGTGATCGACGACCCAGGGGCCACAATGAGCAGTTCTTC

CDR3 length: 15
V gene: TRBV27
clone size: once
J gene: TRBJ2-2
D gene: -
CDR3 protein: CASSLYRAYTGELFF
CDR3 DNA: TGTGCCAGCAGTCTGTACAGGGCCTACACCGGGGAGCTGTTTTTT

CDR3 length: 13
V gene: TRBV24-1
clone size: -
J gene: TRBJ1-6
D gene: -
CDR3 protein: CATSAGWNSPLHF
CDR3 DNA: TGTGCCACCAGTGCAGGGTGGAACTCACCCCTCCACTTT

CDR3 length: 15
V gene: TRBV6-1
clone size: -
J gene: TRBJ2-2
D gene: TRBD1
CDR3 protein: CASSVFDRAAGELFF
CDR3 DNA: TGTGCCAGCAGTGTCTTTGACAGGGCGGCCGGGGAGCTGTTTTTT

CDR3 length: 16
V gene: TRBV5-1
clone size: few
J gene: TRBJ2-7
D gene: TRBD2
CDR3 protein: CASSLGSSGTSYEQYF
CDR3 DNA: TGCGCCAGCAGCTTGGGATCTAGCGGGACCTCCTACGAGCAGTACTTC

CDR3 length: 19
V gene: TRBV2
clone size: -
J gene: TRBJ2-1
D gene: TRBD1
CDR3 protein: CVSSQRKSRGQGASNEQFF
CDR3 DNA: TGTGTCAGCAGTCAGAGAAAGTCTAGAGGACAGGGGGCCAGCAATGAGCAGTTCTTC

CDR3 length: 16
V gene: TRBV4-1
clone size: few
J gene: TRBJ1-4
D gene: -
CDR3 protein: CASSRPRPGQNEKLFF
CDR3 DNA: TGCGCCAGCAGCCGCCCTAGGCCAGGGCAAAATGAAAAACTGTTTTTT

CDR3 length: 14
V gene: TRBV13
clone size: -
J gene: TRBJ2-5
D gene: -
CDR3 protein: CASSPRRAQETQYF
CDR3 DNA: TGTGCCAGCAGCCCGCGTCGGGCGCAAGAGACCCAGTACTTC

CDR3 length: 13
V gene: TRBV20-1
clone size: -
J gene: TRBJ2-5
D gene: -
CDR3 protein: CSAHPVGLETQYF
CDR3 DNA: TGCAGTGCCCACCCTGTGGGGCTGGAGACCCAGTACTTC

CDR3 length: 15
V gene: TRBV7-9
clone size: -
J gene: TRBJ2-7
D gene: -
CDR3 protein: CASSPNLGPSDEQYF
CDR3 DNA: TGTGCCAGCAGCCCTAACCTCGGGCCATCCGACGAGCAGTACTTC

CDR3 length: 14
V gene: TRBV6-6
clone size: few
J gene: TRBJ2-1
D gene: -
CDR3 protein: CASSSRSWDGEQFF
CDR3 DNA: TGTGCCAGCAGTTCTCGTTCGTGGGACGGTGAGCAGTTCTTC

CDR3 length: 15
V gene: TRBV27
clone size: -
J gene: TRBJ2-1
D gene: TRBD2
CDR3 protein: CASSLSLTSGNEQFF
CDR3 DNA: TGTGCCAGCAGTTTATCGTTGACTAGCGGGAATGAGCAGTTCTTC

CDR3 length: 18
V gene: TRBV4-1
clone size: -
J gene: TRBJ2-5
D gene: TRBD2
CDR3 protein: CASSTRARGAGMNNEQYF
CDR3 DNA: TGCGCCAGCAGCACCCGAGCTCGTGGAGCGGGGATGAACAATGAGCAGTACTTC

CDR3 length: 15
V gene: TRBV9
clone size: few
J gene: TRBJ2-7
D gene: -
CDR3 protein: CASSVVGSSYNEQYF
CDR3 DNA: TGTGCCAGCAGCGTAGTCGGGAGCTCCTACAATGAGCAGTACTTC

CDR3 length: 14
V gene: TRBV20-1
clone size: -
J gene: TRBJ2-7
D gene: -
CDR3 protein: CSARDPGRGYEQYF
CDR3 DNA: TGCAGTGCTAGAGATCCCGGCAGGGGCTACGAGCAGTACTTC

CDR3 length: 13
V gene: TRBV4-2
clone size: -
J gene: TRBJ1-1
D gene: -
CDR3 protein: CASSQGLFREAFF
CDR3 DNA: TGTGCCAGCAGCCAAGGTCTCTTTAGAGAAGCTTTCTTT

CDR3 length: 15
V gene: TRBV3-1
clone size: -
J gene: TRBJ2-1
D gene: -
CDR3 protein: CASSQAAFSYNEQFF
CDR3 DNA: TGTGCCAGCAGCCAAGCAGCGTTCTCCTACAATGAGCAGTTCTTC

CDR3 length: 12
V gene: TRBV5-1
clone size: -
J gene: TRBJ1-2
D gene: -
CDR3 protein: CASSFSDRPYTF
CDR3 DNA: TGCGCCAGCAGCTTTTCGGACAGACCCTACACCTTC

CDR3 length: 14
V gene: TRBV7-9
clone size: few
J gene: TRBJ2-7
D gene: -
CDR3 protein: CASSLSQGVNEQYF
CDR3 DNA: TGTGCCAGCAGCCTCTCACAGGGTGTAAATGAGCAGTACTTC

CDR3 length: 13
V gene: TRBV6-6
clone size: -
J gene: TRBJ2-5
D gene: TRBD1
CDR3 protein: CASRQTGSETQYF
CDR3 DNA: TGTGCCAGCAGGCAGACAGGGTCGGAGACCCAGTACTTC

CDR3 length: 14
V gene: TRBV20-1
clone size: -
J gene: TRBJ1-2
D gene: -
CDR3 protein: CSAAGTDASWSYTF
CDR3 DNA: TGCAGTGCTGCCGGGACCGATGCCTCGTGGAGCTACACCTTC

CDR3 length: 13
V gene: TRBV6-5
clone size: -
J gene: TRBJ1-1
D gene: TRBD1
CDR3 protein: CAGKDRRNTEAFF
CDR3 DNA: TGTGCCGGAAAGGACAGGAGGAACACTGAAGCTTTCTTT

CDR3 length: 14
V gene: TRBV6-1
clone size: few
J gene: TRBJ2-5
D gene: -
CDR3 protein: CASRLGSNKETQYF
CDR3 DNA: TGTGCCAGCCGCTTGGGCTCTAATAAAGAGACCCAGTACTTC

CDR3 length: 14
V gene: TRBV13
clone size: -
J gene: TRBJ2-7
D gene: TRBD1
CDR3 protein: CASSYRGGSYEQYF
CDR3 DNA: TGTGCCAGCAGCTACAGGGGCGGTTCCTACGAGCAGTACTTC

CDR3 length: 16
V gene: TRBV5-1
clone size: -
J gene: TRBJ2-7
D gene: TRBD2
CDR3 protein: CASSPRTSGSSLEQYF
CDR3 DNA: TGCGCCAGCAGCCCAAGGACTAGCGGGAGCTCTCTCGAGCAGTACTTC

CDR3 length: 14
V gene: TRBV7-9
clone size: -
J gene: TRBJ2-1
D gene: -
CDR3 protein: CASERGSSYNEQFF
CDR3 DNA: TGTGCCAGCGAGCGAGGGAGCTCCTACAATGAGCAGTTCTTC

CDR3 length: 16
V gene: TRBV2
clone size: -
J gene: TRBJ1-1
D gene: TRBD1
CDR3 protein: CASSEEGQGSGTEAFF
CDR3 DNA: TGTGCCAGCAGTGAAGAGGGACAGGGGTCGGGCACTGAAGCTTTCTTT

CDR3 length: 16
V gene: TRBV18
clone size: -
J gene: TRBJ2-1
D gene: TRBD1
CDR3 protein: CASSRTDRVPINEQFF
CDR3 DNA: TGTGCCAGCTCACGGACGGACAGGGTTCCAATCAATGAGCAGTTCTTC

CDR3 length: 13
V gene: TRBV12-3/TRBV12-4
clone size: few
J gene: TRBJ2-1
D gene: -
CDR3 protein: CASTTGALNEQFF
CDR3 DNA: TGTGCCAGCACTACGGGGGCTCTCAATGAGCAGTTCTTC

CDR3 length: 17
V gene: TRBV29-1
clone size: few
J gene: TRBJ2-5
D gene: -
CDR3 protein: CSVEGAPRTLDQETQYF
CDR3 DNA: TGCAGCGTGGAGGGCGCTCCCAGGACCCTCGATCAAGAGACCCAGTACTTC

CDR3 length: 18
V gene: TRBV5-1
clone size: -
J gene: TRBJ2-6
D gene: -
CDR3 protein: CASSPAGTASSGANVLTF
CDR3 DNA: TGCGCCAGCAGCCCGGCTGGGACCGCAAGCTCTGGGGCCAACGTCCTGACTTTC

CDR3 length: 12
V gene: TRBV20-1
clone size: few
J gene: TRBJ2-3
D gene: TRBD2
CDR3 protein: CSAATSGRYAYF
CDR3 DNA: TGCAGTGCTGCAACTAGCGGGAGATACGCGTATTTT

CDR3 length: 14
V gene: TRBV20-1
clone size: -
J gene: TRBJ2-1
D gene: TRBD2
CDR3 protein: CSARGEGGLNEQFF
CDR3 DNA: TGCAGTGCCCGGGGGGAGGGAGGCCTCAATGAGCAGTTCTTC

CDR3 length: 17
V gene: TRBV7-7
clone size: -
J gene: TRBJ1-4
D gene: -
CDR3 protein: CASSLVVDSSTNEKLFF
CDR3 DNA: TGTGCTAGCAGCTTAGTGGTCGACAGCTCAACTAATGAAAAACTGTTTTTT

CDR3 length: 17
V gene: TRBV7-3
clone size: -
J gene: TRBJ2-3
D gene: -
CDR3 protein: CASSLLYRGRGTDTQYF
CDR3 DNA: TGTGCCAGCAGCTTATTGTATAGGGGCAGGGGCACAGATACGCAGTATTTT

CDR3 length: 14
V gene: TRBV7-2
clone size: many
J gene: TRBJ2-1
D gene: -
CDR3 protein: CASNQPGSAIEQFF
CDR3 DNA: TGTGCCAGCAACCAACCCGGTTCGGCTATTGAGCAGTTCTTC

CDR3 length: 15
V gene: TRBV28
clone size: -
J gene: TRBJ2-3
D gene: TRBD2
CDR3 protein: CASSRGGAGGDTQYF
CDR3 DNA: TGTGCCAGCAGTCGGGGTGGAGCGGGAGGAGATACGCAGTATTTT

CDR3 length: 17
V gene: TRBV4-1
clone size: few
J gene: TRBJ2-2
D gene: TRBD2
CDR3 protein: CASSQDEGSGNDGELFF
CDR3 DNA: TGCGCCAGCAGCCAAGATGAGGGTAGCGGGAATGACGGGGAGCTGTTTTTT

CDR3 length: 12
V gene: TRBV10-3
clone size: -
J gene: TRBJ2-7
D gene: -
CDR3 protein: CAISGGPYEQYF
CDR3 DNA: TGTGCCATCAGTGGAGGACCCTACGAGCAGTACTTC

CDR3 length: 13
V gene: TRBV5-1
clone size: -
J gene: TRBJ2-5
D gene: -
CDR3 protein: CASSSTEYGQQYF
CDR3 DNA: TGCGCCAGCAGCTCGACAGAATATGGGCAGCAGTACTTC

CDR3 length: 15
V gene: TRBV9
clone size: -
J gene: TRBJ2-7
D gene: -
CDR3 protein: CANSVEAVSSYEQYF
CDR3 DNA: TGTGCCAACAGCGTAGAAGCGGTTAGCTCCTACGAGCAGTACTTC

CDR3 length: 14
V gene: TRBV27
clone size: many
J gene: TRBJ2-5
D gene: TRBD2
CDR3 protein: CASSLVSSGETQYF
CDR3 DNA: TGTGCCAGCAGTTTAGTCTCTAGCGGGGAGACCCAGTACTTC

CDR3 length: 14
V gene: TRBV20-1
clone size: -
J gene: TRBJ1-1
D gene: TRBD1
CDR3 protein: CSAPTGTLNTEAFF
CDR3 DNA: TGCAGTGCCCCGACAGGGACCCTGAACACTGAAGCTTTCTTT

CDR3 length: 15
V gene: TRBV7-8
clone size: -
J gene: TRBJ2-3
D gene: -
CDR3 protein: CASSPIQQNTDTQYF
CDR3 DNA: TGTGCCAGCAGCCCCATTCAGCAGAACACAGATACGCAGTATTTT

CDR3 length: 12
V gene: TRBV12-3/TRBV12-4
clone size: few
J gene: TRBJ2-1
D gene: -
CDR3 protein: CASSFGANEQFF
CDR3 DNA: TGTGCCAGCAGTTTCGGTGCCAATGAGCAGTTCTTC

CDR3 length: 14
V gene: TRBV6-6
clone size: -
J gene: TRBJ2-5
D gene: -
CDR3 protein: CASSHGPYQETQYF
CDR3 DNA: TGTGCCAGCAGCCACGGGCCTTACCAAGAGACCCAGTACTTC

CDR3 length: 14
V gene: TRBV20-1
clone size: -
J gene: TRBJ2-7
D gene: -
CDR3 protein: CSARTRQFPYEQYF
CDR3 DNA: TGCAGTGCTAGAACAAGACAGTTCCCCTACGAGCAGTACTTC

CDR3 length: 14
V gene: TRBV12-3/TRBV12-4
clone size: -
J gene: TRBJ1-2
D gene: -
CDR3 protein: CASTRSDGNYGNTF
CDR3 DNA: TGTGCCAGCACCCGCTCGGACGGGAACTATGGCAACACCTTC

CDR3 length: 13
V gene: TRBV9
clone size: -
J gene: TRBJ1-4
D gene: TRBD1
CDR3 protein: CASTGQGHEKLFF
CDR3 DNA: TGTGCCAGTACGGGACAGGGGCATGAAAAACTGTTTTTT

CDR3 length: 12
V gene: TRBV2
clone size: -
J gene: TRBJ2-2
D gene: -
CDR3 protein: CASGRITGELFF
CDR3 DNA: TGTGCCAGCGGCCGAATCACCGGGGAGCTGTTTTTT

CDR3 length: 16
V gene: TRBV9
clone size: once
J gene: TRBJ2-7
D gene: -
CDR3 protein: CASSVGIAGQYYEQYF
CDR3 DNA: TGTGCCAGCAGCGTAGGGATTGCGGGACAGTACTACGAGCAGTACTTC

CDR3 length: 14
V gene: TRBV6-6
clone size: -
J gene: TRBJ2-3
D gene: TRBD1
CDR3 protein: CASRSGTGKRYAYF
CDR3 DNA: TGTGCCAGCAGGTCCGGGACAGGGAAAAGATACGCGTATTTT

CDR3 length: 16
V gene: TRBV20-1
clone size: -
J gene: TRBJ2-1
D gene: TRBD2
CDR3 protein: CSAGVFSGGIQWEQFF
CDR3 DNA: TGCAGTGCAGGGGTGTTCAGCGGGGGGATACAATGGGAGCAGTTCTTC